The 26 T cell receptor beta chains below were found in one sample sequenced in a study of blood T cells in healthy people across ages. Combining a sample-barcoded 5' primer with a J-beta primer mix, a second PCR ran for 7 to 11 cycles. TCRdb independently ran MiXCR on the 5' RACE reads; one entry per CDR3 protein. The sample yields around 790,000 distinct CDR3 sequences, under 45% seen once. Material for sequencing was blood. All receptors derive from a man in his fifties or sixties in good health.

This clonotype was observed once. The CDR3 loop reads CASSFKGTGNEKLFF. DNA of the CDR3: TGTGCCAGCAGCTTCAAAGGGACGGGGAATGAAAAACTGTTTTTT. This chain links TRBV12-3 or TRBV12-4 with TRBJ1-4, with D possibly being TRBD1 (5 bases). V was trimmed by 6 bases and J by 5 bases, leaving 16 bases between them. CDR3 size: 15 residues.

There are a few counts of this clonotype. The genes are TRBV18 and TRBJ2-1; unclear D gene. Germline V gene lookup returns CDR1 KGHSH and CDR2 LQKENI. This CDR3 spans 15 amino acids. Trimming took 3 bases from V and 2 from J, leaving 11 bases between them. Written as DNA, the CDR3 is TGTGCCAGCTCACCGTCCGAGCCTACCTACAATGAGCAGTTCTTC. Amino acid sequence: CASSPSEPTYNEQFF.

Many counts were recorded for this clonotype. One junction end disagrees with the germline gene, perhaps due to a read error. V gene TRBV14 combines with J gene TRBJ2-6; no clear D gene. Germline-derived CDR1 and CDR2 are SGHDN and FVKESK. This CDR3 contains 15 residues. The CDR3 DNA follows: TGCGCCAGCAGCCAAGGTCGCTCTGGGGCCAACGTCCTGACTTTC. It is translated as CASSQGRSGANVLTF.

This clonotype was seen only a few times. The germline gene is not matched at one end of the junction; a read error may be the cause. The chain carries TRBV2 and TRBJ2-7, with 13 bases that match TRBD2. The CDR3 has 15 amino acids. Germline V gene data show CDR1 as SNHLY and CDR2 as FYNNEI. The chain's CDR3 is CASSTGTSGAYGQYF. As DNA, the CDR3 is TGTGCCAGCAGCACCGGGACTAGCGGGGCTTACGGGCAGTACTTC.

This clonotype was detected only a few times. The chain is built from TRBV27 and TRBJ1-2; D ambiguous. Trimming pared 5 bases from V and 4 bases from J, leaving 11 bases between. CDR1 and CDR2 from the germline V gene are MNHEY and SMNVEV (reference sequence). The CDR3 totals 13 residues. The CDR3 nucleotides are TGTGCCAGCAGTCCCGCGCAGCCCTATGGCTACACCTTC. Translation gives CASSPAQPYGYTF.

The CDR3 DNA is TGTGCTAGAGGTAACAACCGGGGACAGGGGATTCAGTACTTC. Protein: CARGNNRGQGIQYF. The chain couples TRBV12-5 to TRBJ2-4; 10 nucleotides agree with TRBD1. CDR1 is LGHNT, CDR2 FRNRAP, per germline. The V segment lost 9 bases and the J segment 10 bases; nucleotides outside the gene matches: 12. The CDR3 loop spans 14 amino acids. The full variable domain, completed using reference TRBV12-5 and TRBJ2-4, is DARVTQTPRHKVTEMGQEVTMRCQPILGHNTVFWYRQTMMQGLELLAYFRNRAPLDDSGMPKDRFSAEMPDATLATLKIQPSEPRDSAVYFCARGNNRGQGIQYFGAGTRLSVL.

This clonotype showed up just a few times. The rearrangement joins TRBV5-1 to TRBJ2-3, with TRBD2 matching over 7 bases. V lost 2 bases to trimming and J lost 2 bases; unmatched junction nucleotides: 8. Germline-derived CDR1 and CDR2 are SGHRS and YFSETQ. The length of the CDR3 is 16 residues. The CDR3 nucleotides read TGCGCCAGCAGCTTAAAACGGGGGGATGCCACAGATACGCAGTATTTT. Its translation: CASSLKRGDATDTQYF.

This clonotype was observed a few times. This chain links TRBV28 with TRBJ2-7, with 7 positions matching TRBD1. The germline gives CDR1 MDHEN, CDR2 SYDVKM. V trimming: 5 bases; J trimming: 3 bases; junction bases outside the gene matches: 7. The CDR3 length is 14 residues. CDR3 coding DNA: TGTGCCAGCAGTGTGACAGGGTTTGACTACGAGCAGTACTTC. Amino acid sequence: CASSVTGFDYEQYF.

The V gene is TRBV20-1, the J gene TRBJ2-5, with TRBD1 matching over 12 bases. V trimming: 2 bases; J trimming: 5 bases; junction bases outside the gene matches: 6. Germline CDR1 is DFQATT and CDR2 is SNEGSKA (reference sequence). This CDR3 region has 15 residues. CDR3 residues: CSARTLGQGAETQYF. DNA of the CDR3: TGCAGTGCTAGAACCTTGGGACAGGGGGCTGAGACCCAGTACTTC.

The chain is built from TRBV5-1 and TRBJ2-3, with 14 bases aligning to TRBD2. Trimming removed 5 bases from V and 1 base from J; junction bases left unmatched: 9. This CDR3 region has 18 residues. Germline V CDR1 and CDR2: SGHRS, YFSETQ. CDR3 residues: CASRSGGLAGGGTDTQYF. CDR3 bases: TGCGCCAGCAGAAGTGGTGGACTAGCGGGGGGCGGCACAGATACGCAGTATTTT.

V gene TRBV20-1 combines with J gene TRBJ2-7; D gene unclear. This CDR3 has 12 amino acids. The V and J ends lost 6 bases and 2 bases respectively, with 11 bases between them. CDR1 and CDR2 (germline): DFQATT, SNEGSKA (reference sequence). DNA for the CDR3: TGCAGTGCCCCCGACAAAACCTACGAGCAGTACTTC. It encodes CSAPDKTYEQYF.

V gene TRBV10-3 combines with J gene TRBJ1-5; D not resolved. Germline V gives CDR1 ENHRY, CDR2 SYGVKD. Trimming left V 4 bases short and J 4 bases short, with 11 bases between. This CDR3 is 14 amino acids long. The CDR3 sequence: CAISAESINQPQHF. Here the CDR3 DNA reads TGTGCCATCAGTGCAGAATCCATAAATCAGCCCCAGCATTTT.

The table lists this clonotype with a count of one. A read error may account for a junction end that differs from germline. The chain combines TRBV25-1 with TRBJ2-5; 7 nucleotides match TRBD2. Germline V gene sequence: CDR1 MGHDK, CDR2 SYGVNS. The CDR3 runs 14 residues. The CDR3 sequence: CASRNPGGEEAQYF. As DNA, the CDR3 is TGTGCCAGCAGAAACCCGGGGGGAGAAGAGGCCCAGTACTTC.

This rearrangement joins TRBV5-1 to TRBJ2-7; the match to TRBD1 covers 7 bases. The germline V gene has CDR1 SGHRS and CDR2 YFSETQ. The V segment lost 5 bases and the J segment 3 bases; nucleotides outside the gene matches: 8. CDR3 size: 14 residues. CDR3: CASRYQQGNYEQYF. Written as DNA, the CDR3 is TGCGCCAGCAGATATCAACAGGGGAACTACGAGCAGTACTTC.

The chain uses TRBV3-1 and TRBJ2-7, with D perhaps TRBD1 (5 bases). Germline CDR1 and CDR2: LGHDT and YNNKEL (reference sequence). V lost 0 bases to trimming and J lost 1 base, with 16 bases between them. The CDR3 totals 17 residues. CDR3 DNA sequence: TGTGCCAGCAGCCAAGAGCTGCGGTGGGGCGAATCCTACGAGCAGTACTTC. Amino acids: CASSQELRWGESYEQYF.

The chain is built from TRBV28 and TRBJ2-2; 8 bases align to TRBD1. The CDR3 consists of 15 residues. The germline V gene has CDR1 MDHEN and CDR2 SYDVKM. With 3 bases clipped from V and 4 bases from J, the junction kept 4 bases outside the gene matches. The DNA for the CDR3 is TGTGCCAGCAGTTTCAGGGGGCGGAGCACCGGGGAGCTGTTTTTT. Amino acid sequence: CASSFRGRSTGELFF.

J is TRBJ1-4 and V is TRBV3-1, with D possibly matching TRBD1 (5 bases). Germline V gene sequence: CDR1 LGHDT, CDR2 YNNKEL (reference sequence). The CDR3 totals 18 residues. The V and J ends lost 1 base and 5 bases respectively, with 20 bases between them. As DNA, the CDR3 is TGTGCCAGCAGCCAAGGGTTCAAGGTCGACAGATTGAATGAAAAACTGTTTTTT. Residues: CASSQGFKVDRLNEKLFF.

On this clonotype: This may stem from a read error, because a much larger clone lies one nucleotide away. Written as DNA, the CDR3 is TGTGCCAGCAGCTTAGAACGGGCCGGTGCAAATACGCAGTATTTT. Encoded protein: CASSLERAGANTQYF. The V and J genes are TRBV7-2 and TRBJ2-3; D is uncertain. V was shortened by 1 base and J by 7 bases, with 15 bases between the two germline ends. The CDR3 runs to 15 residues. Germline CDR1 is SGHTA and CDR2 is FQGNSA.

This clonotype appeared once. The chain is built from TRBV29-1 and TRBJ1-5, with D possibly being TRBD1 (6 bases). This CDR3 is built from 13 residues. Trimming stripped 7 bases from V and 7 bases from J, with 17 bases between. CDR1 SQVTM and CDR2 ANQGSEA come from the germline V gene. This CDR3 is CSAGGPEGQPQHF. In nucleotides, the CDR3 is TGCAGCGCTGGGGGGCCGGAGGGCCAGCCCCAGCATTTT.

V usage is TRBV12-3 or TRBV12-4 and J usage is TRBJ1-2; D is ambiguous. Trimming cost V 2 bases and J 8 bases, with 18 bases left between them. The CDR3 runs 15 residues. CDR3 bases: TGTGCCAGCAGTTTAAGGGAGAAGGCAGGCGGAGGCTACACCTTC. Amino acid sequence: CASSLREKAGGGYTF.

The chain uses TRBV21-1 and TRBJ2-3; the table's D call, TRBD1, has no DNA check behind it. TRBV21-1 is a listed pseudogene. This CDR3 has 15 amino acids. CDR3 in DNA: TGTGCCAGCAGCTTTTCCGGGGGATCCGCAGATACGCAGTATTTT. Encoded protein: CASSFSGGSADTQYF.

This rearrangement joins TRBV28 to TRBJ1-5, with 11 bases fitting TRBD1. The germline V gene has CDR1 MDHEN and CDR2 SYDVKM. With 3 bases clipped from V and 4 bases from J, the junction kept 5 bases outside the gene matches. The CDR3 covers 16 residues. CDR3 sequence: CASSFRGQGVNQPQHF. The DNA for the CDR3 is TGTGCCAGCAGTTTTAGGGGACAGGGGGTAAATCAGCCCCAGCATTTT.

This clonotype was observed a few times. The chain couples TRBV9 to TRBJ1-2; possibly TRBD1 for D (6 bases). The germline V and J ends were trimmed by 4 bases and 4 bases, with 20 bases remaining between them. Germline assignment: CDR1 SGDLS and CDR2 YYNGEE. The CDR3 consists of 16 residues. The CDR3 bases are TGTGCCAGCAGCACAAGCCCGGGACACCAGGCCTATGGCTACACCTTC. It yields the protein CASSTSPGHQAYGYTF.

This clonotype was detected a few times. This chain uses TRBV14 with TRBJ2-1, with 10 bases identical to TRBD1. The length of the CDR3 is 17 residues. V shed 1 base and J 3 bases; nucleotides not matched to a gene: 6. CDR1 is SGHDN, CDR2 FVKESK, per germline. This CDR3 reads CASSQASDRGFYNEQFF. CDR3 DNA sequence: TGTGCCAGCAGCCAAGCCTCGGACAGGGGGTTCTACAATGAGCAGTTCTTC.

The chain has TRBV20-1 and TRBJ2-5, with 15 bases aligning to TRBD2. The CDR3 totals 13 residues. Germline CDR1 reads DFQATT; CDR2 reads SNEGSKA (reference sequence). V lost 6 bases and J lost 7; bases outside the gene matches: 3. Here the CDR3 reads CSAPGLAGGTQYF. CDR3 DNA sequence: TGCAGTGCACCGGGACTAGCGGGGGGGACCCAGTACTTC.

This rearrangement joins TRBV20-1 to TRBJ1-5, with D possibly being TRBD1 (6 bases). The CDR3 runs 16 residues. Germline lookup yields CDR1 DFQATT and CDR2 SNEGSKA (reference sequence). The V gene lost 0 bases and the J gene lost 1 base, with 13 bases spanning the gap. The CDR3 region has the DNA TGCAGTGCTAGAGATCCCGCAGGGGCGAGCAATCAGCCCCAGCATTTT. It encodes CSARDPAGASNQPQHF.